The clone carrying this TCR beta chain was recorded at least ten times. RNA transcripts yielded amplified TCR beta CDR3 regions. The HTBI primer set drove a first-round RT-PCR of the TCR CDR3. TCRdb called the multiplex PCR reads again in MiXCR, with one record for every CDR3 protein. The sample lists more than 500,000 distinct CDR3 sequences, roughly 15% seen once, with approximately 15% in the top ten. This entry is derived from a study of T cells in Graves' hyperthyroidism and ophthalmopathy. Sample: blood. The receptor's source is a woman aged 40 to 49 with Graves' hyperthyroidism.

The DNA for the CDR3 is TGTGCCAGCATTCGGGGAGCAGTTGGGACTGAAGCTTTCTTT. Amino acids: CASIRGAVGTEAFF. This chain uses TRBV28 with TRBJ1-1, with D uncertain. Germline V gene lookup returns CDR1 MDHEN and CDR2 SYDVKM. This CDR3 region has 14 residues. The V and J ends lost 7 bases and 5 bases respectively, with 17 bases between them.